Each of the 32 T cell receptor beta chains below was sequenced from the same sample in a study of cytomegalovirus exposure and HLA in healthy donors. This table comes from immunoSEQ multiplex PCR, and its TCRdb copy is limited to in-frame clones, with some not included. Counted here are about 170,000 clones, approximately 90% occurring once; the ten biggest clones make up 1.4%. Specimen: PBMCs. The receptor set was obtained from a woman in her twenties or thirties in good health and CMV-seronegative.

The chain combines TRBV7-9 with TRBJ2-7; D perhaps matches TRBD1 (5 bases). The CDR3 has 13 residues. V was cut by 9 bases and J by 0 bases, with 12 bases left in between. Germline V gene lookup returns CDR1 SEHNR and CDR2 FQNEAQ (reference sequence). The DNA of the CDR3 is TGTGCCAGTTCCGGGCAGGGCTCCTACGAGCAGTACTTC. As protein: CASSGQGSYEQYF.

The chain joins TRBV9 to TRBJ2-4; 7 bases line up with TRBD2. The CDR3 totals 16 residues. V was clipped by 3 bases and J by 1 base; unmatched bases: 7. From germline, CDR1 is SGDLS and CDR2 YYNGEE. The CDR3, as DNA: TGTGCCAGCAGCGCCGGGTGGGGGGGGGCCAAAAACATTCAGTACTTC. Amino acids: CASSAGWGGAKNIQYF.

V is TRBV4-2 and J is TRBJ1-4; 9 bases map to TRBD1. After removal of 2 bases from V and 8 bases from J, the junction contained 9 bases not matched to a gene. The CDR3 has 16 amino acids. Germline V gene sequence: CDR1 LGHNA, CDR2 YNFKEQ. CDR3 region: CASSQIRQGVEEKLFF. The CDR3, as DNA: TGTGCCAGCAGCCAAATACGACAGGGGGTCGAGGAAAAACTGTTTTTT.

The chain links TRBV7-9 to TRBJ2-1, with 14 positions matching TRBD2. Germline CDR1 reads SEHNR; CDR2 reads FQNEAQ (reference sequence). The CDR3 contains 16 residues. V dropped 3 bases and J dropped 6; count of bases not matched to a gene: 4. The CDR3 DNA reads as TGTGCCAGCAGCTTCGGACTAGCGGGGGGTGGCAATGAGCAGTTCTTC. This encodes CASSFGLAGGGNEQFF. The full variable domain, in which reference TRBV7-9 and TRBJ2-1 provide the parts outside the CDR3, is DTGVSQNPRHKITKRGQNVTFRCDPISEHNRLYWYRQTLGQGPEFLTYFQNEAQLEKSRLLSDRFSAERPKGSFSTLEIQRTEQGDSAMYLCASSFGLAGGGNEQFFGPGTRLTVL.

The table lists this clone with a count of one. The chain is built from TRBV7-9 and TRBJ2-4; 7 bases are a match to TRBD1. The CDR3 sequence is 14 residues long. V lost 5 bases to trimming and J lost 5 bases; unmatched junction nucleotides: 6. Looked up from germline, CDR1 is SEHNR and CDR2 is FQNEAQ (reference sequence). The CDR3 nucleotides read TGTGCCAGCAGCCCCGCCGGGACAGAAAACATTCAGTACTTC. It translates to CASSPAGTENIQYF.

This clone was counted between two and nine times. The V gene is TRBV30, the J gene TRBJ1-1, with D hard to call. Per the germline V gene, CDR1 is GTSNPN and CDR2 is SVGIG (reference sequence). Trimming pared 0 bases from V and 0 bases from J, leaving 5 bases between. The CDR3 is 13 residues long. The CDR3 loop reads CAWSVQLNTEAFF. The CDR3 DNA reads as TGTGCCTGGAGTGTACAATTGAACACTGAAGCTTTCTTT.

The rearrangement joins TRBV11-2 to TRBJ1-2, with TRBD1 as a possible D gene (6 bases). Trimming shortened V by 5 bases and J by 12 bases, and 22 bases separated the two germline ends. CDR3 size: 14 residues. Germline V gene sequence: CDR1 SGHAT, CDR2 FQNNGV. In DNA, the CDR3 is TGTGCCAGCAGCCCATCTCCCGGGACACTTAGCCACACCTTC. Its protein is CASSPSPGTLSHTF.

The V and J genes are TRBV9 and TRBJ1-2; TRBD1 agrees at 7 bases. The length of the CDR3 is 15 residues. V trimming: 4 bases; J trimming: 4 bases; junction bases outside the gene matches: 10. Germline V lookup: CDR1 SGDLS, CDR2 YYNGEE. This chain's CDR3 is CASSPRDSTFYGYTF. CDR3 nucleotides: TGTGCCAGCAGCCCTAGGGACAGCACCTTCTATGGCTACACCTTC.

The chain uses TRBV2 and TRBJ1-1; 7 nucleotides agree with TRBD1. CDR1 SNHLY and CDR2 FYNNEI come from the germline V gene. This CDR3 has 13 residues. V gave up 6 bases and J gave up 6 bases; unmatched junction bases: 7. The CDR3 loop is CASSYRGRAEAFF. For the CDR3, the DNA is TGTGCCAGCAGCTACAGGGGAAGGGCTGAAGCTTTCTTT.

CDR3 bases: TGCGCCAGCAGCCAAGATCGGAACACTGAAGCTTTCTTT. Its protein is CASSQDRNTEAFF. The V and J genes are TRBV4-1 and TRBJ1-1; D not certain. The V and J ends lost 0 bases and 1 base respectively, with 3 bases between them. CDR3 length equals 13 residues. Germline V gives CDR1 MGHRA, CDR2 YSYEKL.

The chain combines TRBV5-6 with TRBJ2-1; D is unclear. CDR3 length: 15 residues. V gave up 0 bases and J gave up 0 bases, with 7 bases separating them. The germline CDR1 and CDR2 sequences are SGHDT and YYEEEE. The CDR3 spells CASSLDVSSYNEQFF. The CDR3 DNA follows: TGTGCCAGCAGCTTGGACGTGAGCTCCTACAATGAGCAGTTCTTC.

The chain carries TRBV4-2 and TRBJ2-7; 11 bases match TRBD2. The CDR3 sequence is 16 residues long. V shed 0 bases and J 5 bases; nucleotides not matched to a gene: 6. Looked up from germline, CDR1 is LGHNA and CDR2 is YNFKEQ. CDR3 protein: CASSQETSGGLNEQYF. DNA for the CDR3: TGTGCCAGCAGCCAAGAAACTAGCGGGGGCCTAAACGAGCAGTACTTC.

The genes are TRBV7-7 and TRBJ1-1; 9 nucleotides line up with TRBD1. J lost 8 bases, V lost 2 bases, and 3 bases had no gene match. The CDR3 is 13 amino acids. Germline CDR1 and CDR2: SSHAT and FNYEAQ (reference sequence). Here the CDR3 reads CASSLSQGAEAFF. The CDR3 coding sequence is TGTGCCAGCAGCTTATCACAGGGGGCGGAAGCTTTCTTT.

The CDR3 nucleotides read TGTGCCAGCAGCCTTGGTTCTAGCGGGGGGCTCCCTAGATTAACCCAGTACTTC. Protein: CASSLGSSGGLPRLTQYF. The chain combines TRBV5-6 with TRBJ2-5; 11 bases agree with TRBD2. V lost 4 bases to trimming and J lost 8 bases; unmatched junction nucleotides: 19. The germline V gene encodes CDR1 SGHDT and CDR2 YYEEEE. The CDR3 consists of 18 residues. Together with reference TRBV5-6 and TRBJ2-5, the CDR3 gives the full variable domain: DAGVTQSPTHLIKTRGQQVTLRCSPKSGHDTVSWYQQALGQGPQFIFQYYEEEERQRGNFPDRFSGHQFPNYSSELNVNALLLGDSALYLCASSLGSSGGLPRLTQYFGPGTRLLVL.

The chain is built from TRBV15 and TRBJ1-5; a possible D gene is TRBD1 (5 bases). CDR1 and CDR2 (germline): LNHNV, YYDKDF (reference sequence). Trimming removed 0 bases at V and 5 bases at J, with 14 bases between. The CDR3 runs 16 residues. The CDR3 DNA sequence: TGTGCCACCAGCAGAGATCCTGAACCGGGGGATCAGCCCCAGCATTTT. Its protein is CATSRDPEPGDQPQHF.

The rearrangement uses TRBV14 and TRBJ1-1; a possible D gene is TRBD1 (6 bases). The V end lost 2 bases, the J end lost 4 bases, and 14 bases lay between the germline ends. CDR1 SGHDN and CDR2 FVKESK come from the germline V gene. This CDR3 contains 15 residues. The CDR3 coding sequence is TGTGCCAGCAGCCAACACAGGGTTTTGGGCACTGAAGCTTTCTTT. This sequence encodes CASSQHRVLGTEAFF.

The CDR3 region has the DNA TGTGCCAGCAGCTTGGGACAGACCCGGAACACTGAAGCTTTCTTT. Protein product: CASSLGQTRNTEAFF. This chain connects TRBV2 to TRBJ1-1; 7 bases fit TRBD1. CDR1 SNHLY and CDR2 FYNNEI come from the germline V gene. V lost 6 bases and J lost 1; bases outside the gene matches: 8. The CDR3 length is 15 residues.

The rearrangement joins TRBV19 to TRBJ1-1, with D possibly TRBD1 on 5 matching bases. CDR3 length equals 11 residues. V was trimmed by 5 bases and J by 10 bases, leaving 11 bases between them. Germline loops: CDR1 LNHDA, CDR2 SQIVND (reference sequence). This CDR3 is CASSGQGLAFF. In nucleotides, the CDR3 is TGTGCCAGTAGTGGGCAGGGATTAGCTTTCTTT.

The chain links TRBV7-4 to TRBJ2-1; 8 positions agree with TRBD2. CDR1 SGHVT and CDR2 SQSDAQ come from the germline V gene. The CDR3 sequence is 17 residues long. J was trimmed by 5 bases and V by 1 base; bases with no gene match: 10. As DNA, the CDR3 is TGTGCCAGCAGCTTAGAGGGTTGCGGGGGGCCGAACAATGAGCAGTTCTTC. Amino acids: CASSLEGCGGPNNEQFF.

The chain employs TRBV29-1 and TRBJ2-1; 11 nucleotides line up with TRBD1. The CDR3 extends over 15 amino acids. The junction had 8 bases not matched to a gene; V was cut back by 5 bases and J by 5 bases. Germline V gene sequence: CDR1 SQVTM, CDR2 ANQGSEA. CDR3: CSVSPGTGGNNEQFF. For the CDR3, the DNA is TGCAGCGTTTCGCCCGGGACAGGGGGGAACAATGAGCAGTTCTTC.

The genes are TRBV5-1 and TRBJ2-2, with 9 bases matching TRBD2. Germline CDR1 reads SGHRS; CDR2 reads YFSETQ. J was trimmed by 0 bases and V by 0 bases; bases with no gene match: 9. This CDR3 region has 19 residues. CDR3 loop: CASSLALAGLNANTGELFF. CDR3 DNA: TGCGCCAGCAGCTTGGCTCTAGCGGGACTTAACGCGAACACCGGGGAGCTGTTTTTT.

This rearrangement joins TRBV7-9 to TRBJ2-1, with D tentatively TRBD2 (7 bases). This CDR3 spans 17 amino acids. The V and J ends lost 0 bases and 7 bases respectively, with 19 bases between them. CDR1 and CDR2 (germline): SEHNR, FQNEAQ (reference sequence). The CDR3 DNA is TGTGCCAGCAGCTTAGCGATGGGAGGGGGGGCTAAAAATGAGCAGTTCTTC. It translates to CASSLAMGGGAKNEQFF.

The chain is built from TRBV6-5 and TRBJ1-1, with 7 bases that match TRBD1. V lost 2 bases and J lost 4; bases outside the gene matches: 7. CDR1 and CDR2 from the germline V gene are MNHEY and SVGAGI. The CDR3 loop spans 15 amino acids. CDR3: CASSYATGSGTEAFF. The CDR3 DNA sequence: TGTGCCAGCAGTTACGCGACAGGGAGTGGCACTGAAGCTTTCTTT.

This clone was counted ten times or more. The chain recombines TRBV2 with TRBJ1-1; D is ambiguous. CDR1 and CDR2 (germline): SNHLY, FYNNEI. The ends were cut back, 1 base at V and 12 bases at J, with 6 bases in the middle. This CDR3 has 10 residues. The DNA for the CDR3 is TGTGCCAGCAGTGAAGTTTCCACTTTCTTT. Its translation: CASSEVSTFF.

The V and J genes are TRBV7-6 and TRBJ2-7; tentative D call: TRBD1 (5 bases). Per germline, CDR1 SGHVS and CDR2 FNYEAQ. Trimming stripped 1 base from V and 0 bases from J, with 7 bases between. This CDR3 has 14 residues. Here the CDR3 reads CASSLEDNSYEQYF. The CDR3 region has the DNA TGTGCCAGCAGCTTAGAGGACAACTCCTACGAGCAGTACTTC. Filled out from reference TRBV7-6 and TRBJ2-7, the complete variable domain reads GAGVSQSPRYKVTKRGQDVALRCDPISGHVSLYWYRQALGQGPEFLTYFNYEAQQDKSGLPNDRFSAERPEGSISTLTIQRTEQRDSAMYRCASSLEDNSYEQYFGPGTRLTVT.

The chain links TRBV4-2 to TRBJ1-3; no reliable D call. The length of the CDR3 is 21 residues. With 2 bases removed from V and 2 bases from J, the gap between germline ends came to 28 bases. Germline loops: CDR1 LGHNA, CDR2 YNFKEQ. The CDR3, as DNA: TGTGCCAGCAGCCAACACCGGCGCGGGTCACCTAAAATCCCTACTGGAAACACCATATATTTT. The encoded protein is CASSQHRRGSPKIPTGNTIYF.

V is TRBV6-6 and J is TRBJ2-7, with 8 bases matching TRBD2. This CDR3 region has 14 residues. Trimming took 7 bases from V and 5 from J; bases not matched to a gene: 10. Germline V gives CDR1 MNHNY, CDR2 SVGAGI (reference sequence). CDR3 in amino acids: CASMIPGGGHEQYF. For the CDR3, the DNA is TGTGCCAGCATGATCCCGGGGGGGGGCCACGAGCAGTACTTC.

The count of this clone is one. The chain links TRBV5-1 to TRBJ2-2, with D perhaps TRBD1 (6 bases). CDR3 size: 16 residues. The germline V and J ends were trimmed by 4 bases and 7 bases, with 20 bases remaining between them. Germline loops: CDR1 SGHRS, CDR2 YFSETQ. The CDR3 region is CASSQDIRGSGGELFF. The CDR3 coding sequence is TGCGCCAGCAGCCAAGACATAAGGGGGAGCGGCGGGGAGCTGTTTTTT.

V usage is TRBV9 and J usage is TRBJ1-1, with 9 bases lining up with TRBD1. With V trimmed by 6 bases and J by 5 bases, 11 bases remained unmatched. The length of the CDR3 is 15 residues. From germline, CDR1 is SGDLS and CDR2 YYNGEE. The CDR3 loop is CASTGTGPRGTEAFF. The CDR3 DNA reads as TGTGCCAGCACCGGGACAGGGCCCCGGGGGACTGAAGCTTTCTTT.

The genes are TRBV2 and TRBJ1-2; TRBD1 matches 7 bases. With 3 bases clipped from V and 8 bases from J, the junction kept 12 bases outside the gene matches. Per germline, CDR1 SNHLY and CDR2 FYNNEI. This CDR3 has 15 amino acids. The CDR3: CASSEGAGGAEGYTF. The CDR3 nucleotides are TGTGCCAGCAGTGAGGGGGCAGGGGGTGCTGAGGGCTACACCTTC.

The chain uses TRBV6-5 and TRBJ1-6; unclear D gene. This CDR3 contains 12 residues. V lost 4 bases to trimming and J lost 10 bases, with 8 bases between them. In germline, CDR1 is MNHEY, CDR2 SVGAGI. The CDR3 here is CASSSESSPLHF. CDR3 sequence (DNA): TGTGCCAGCAGTTCGGAGAGCTCACCCCTCCACTTT.

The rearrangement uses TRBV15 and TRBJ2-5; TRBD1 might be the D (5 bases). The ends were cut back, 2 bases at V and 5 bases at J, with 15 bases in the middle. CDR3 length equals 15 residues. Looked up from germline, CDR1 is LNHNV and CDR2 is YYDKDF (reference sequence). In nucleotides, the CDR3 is TGTGCCACCAGCAGAACCCCAGGGCGCTTGGAGACCCAGTACTTC. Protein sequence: CATSRTPGRLETQYF.